This T cell receptor (beta chain) was identified in a study of Ad26.COV2.S vaccination and SARS-CoV-2 variants. Study information: Into the muscle, Ad26.COV2.S was dosed once or twice, 56 days apart.

Trimming took 4 bases from V and 0 from J; bases not matched to a gene: 21. The CDR3 has 23 amino acids. Per germline, CDR1 LGHDT and CDR2 YNNKEL (reference sequence). Noted treatment: around 19 received Ad26.COV2.S at low or high dose, single or two shots; roughly 5 received placebo; per-sample allocation not given. The study sampled participants on day 63 after the first vaccine or placebo injection. Here immunoSEQ multiplex PCR was the method, and the copy in TCRdb shows in-frame clones only, minus some. The sample contains about 440,000 clones, roughly 91% of which appear only once. Sequenced here: peripheral blood, sampled in a trial of Ad26.COV2.S vaccine versus placebo. The clonotype originates from a person between 18 and 65 years old who received the Ad26.COV2.S COVID-19 vaccine or a placebo. The genes are TRBV3-1 (or the pseudogene TRBV3-2) and TRBJ2-1; TRBD2 agrees at 13 bases. In nucleotides, the CDR3 is TGTGCCAGCAGCCCCTCCGGACTAGCGGGAGATGAGTGGACTCCCTCCTCCTACAATGAGCAGTTCTTC. Its translation is CASSPSGLAGDEWTPSSYNEQFF.